Listed here is a single T cell receptor beta chain. Antigen: not known. At hundreds of thousands of cells each, triplicate sorts were carried out for each CD8+ T cell subset. The data were taken from a study of CXCR3-negative and CXCR3-positive naive CD8 T cells. 5' RACE with UMI labels generated the TRB cDNA libraries. TCRdb re-called the 5' RACE reads and gives one entry per CDR3 protein, without DNA. This listing includes nearly 110,000 distinct CDR3 sequences. This CDR3 spans 13 amino acids. Germline CDR1 DFQATT, CDR2 SNEGSKA (reference sequence). Findings and limits, study-wide: CXCR3-positive naive cells had TRB CDR3s that were more hydrophobic than CXCR3-negative naive cells had. Similarly elevated diversity marked both naive subsets, with memory CD8+ cells showing far lower diversity. Because surface CD5 did not distinguish the naive subsets, TCR strength was inferred from TRB CDR3 properties.

The receptor was isolated from a human donor in good health. Some clones in this sample may be carry-over from other donors' samples. Sequencing was performed on naive CXCR3+ CD8+ T cells from blood. Subset specified: CD45RO-CCR7+CD27+CD95- naive CD8+ T cells expressing CXCR3 (TNR3+). The V call is TRBV20-1, the J call TRBJ2-1. CDR3 loop: CSASQSNYNEQFF.